One sample yielded the 7 T cell receptor beta chains listed below, sequenced in a study of sequential checkpoint blockade in melanoma. Treatment described: randomized to nivolumab then ipilimumab (arm A) or the reverse (arm B). Repertoires were generated with immunoSEQ multiplex PCR, while TCRdb's copy carries only in-frame clones and drops some. This table holds 8,500 to 10,000 clones, 50% to 60% found once. The specimen comprised CD8+ T cells sorted from blood (inferred from file names), sampled from a patient given nivolumab and ipilimumab in sequence. Receptors were obtained from a human donor with melanoma.

For this clone: Given a far larger clone just one base away, this is likely a sequencing read error. This chain joins TRBV29-1 and TRBJ2-1; 13 nucleotides match TRBD2. The CDR3 covers 14 residues. The germline CDR1 and CDR2 sequences are SQVTM and ANQGSEA. Losses at the gene ends were 5 bases for V and 13 bases for J; bases not matched to a gene: 11. The CDR3 reads CSVRGTSGVGDQFF. CDR3 DNA sequence: TGCAGCGTTCGGGGGACTAGCGGGGTGGGGGACCAGTTCTTC.

The V and J genes are TRBV6-5 and TRBJ2-7, with a possible D match to TRBD2 (5 bases). The CDR3 contains 12 residues. Germline CDR1 MNHEY, CDR2 SVGAGI. V was shortened by 5 bases and J by 0 bases, with 5 bases between the two germline ends. The CDR3 region is CASSSGSYEQYF. In nucleotides, the CDR3 is TGTGCCAGCAGTAGCGGCTCCTACGAGCAGTACTTC.

This clone was found once. The chain joins TRBV7-3 to TRBJ1-1; 7 bases fit TRBD1. The CDR3 runs to 15 residues. Germline trimming cut 6 bases from V and 4 bases from J; bases unmatched to any gene: 11. CDR1 and CDR2 (germline): SGHTA, FQGTGA. For the CDR3, the DNA is TGTGCCAGCAGACCAACGTCCGACAGGGTCACTGAAGCTTTCTTT. Its translation: CASRPTSDRVTEAFF.

This clone was observed a handful of times. CDR3 residues: CASSESSGSTDTQYF. The CDR3 nucleotides are TGTGCCAGCAGCGAGTCTAGCGGGAGCACAGATACGCAGTATTTT. V gene TRBV2 combines with J gene TRBJ2-3; 8 bases line up with TRBD2. The V segment lost 6 bases and the J segment 0 bases; nucleotides outside the gene matches: 5. The germline V gene has CDR1 SNHLY and CDR2 FYNNEI. The CDR3 contains 15 residues.

This clone was observed a few times. The V and J genes are TRBV5-1 and TRBJ2-5; TRBD1 matches 11 bases. Germline assignment: CDR1 SGHRS and CDR2 YFSETQ. CDR3 length equals 15 residues. The V and J ends lost 3 bases and 3 bases, in that order; junction bases with no gene match: 4. CDR3 loop: CASSWPGQGEETQYF. CDR3 sequence (DNA): TGCGCCAGCAGCTGGCCGGGACAGGGGGAAGAGACCCAGTACTTC.

V usage is TRBV4-2 and J usage is TRBJ1-5; D possibly corresponds to TRBD1 (5 bases). The CDR3 is made up of 15 amino acids. The ends were cut back, 4 bases at V and 1 base at J, with 11 bases in the middle. Germline V gene sequence: CDR1 LGHNA, CDR2 YNFKEQ. CDR3 region: CASSLQGFSNQPQHF. The CDR3 nucleotides are TGTGCCAGCAGCCTCCAGGGTTTCAGCAATCAGCCCCAGCATTTT.

V usage is TRBV5-4 and J usage is TRBJ2-2, with D possibly TRBD1 on 5 matching bases. The CDR3 consists of 14 residues. Germline V gene data show CDR1 as SGHNT and CDR2 as YYREEE (reference sequence). Trimming removed 1 base from V and 6 bases from J, with 10 bases in between. CDR3 sequence: CASSLSGLAGELFF. CDR3 bases: TGTGCCAGCAGCTTGTCAGGGTTAGCCGGGGAGCTGTTTTTT.